A selection of T cell receptor beta chains follows, all from one sample in a study of blood T cell repertoires in COVID-19. Sequencing used immunoSEQ multiplex PCR; TCRdb keeps in-frame clones, though not all of them. The sample yields tens of thousands of clones, roughly 87% seen once. The specimen sequenced was peripheral blood. All receptors derive from a woman at least 80 years old with acute or convalescent COVID-19. The conserved cysteine and the conserved F or W are not part of the CDR3 here.

v_call cdr3_aa
TRBV5-8 ASRDTGLRVEQY
TRBV7-9 AGRWLGTGELF
TRBV9 ASSPRLADYNEQF
TRBV7-2 ASSLEQTSYGYT
TRBV19 ASSFRVNNQPQH
TRBV5-4 ASSEGQGSYNEQF
TRBV11-3 ASSPGQGASIQY
TRBV7-8 ASSLGRGSNYGYT
TRBV9 ASSPQGGQASYEQY
TRBV6-6 ASSYSPGVDSPLH
TRBV9 ASSVEGQGYGYT
TRBV11-3 ASSSGQGPDTQY
TRBV5-1 ASRIGLAGRNEQF
TRBV11-2 ASSLVRTSGIYEQF
TRBV5-1 ASSFERARGRNNEQF
TRBV14 ASSFRQSSYEQY
TRBV29-1 SVRTSGSIYNEQF
TRBV12-3/TRBV12-4 ASRTGHNQPQH
TRBV14 ASSHLRGQETQY
TRBV28 ASSFGTGFLDTQY
TRBV19 ASSPQGSRNQPQH
TRBV5-1 ASSVVESMNEQF
TRBV9 ASSDPREPSGANVLT
TRBV7-3 ASSLFGGSSYNEQF
TRBV5-1 ASSLDRNFYEQY
TRBV4-1 ASSQEGYRVTGELF
TRBV24-1 ATSPTGMQPNYGYT
TRBV19 ASSTGADGNTIY
TRBV28 ASSLAGGNTDTQY
TRBV30 AWSVVYGYT
TRBV7-9 ASSYPSGMAYEQY
TRBV19 ASRRGGEQF
TRBV4-1 ASSQVTGTQLF
TRBV11-2 ASSLVLLAGAEQY
TRBV10-1 ASGQGFEQY
TRBV7-2 ASSTTGLNEQF
TRBV6-4 ASSDSNRALPQF
TRBV18 ASSQGTSGKVDEQY
TRBV21-1 ASSKGWTGYVAYEQY
TRBV28 ASSTLQTSGSIMYEQY
TRBV5-4 ASSLGGNYGYT
TRBV6-5 ASSLDPGGNQPQH
TRBV13 ASSWTSGQETQY
TRBV19 ASSISGPNTGELF
TRBV7-9 ASSLAGASGYT
TRBV15 ATSSWTSGRGEQY
TRBV5-1 ASSLPTSGSLYEQY
TRBV5-1 ASSLGTGVIAF
TRBV2 ASMFGGNQPQH